The sequence of this T cell receptor beta chain was determined in a study of tissue T cells after allogeneic stem cell transplantation. Study results and limitations: Anatomically similar tissues had similar TCR repertoires within each patient.

The CDR3 loop spans 12 amino acids. CDR1 is KGHSH, CDR2 LQKENI, per germline. Between the trimmed V and J ends, which lost 4 bases and 4 bases, there was a span of 6 bases. Only in-frame clones appear in the TCRdb table, and some are missing; sequencing was by immunoSEQ multiplex PCR. The table records about 3,000 clones, around 62% of them present only once. Adult allogeneic hematopoietic cell transplant recipients with steroid-refractory graft-versus-host disease were prospectively enrolled for research autopsy. GI sites, liver, skin and spleen were taken after median 9.75 post-mortem hours. This clone was counted once. The antigen is unknown.

V is TRBV18 and J is TRBJ2-3; D not resolved. The receptor comes from a male patient at least 60 years old with steroid-refractory graft-versus-host disease after an allogeneic stem cell transplant. Some T cells could come from the graft donor. The input for sequencing was ascending colon tissue, taken at autopsy. The CDR3: CASSLRPDTQYF. The CDR3 DNA reads TGTGCCAGCTCACTTCGTCCAGATACGCAGTATTTT.